The 26 T cell receptor beta chains below were found in one sample sequenced in a study of identical twins. TCRdb fed the 5' RACE reads into MiXCR, producing one record per CDR3 protein. The data hold hundreds of thousands of distinct CDR3 sequences, with approximately 6.1% observed a single time. The sample taken for sequencing was naive T cells sorted from blood. The receptor source for this set is a man aged 18 to 29 in good health.

The chain couples TRBV9 to TRBJ2-1; the match to TRBD2 covers 7 bases. Trimming took 3 bases from V and 8 from J; bases not matched to a gene: 14. Germline loops: CDR1 SGDLS, CDR2 YYNGEE. This CDR3 comprises 16 residues. CDR3 sequence: CASSESLAEPADEQFF. DNA of the CDR3: TGTGCCAGCAGCGAAAGTCTAGCGGAGCCGGCCGATGAGCAGTTCTTC.

The chain joins TRBV12-3 or TRBV12-4 to TRBJ2-5, with D possibly TRBD1 on 5 matching bases. This CDR3 comprises 12 residues. Trimming cost V 4 bases and J 8 bases, with 11 bases left between them. As DNA, the CDR3 is TGTGCCAGCAGTTCCAGCAGGGCCACCCAGTACTTC. Encoded protein: CASSSSRATQYF.

Many counts were recorded for this clonotype. The V and J genes are TRBV20-1 and TRBJ2-7; 9 bases map to TRBD2. CDR3 length: 15 residues. The V gene end was trimmed by 0 bases and the J gene end by 2 bases; junction bases not matched to a gene: 5. Per germline, CDR1 DFQATT and CDR2 SNEGSKA (reference sequence). The CDR3 coding sequence is TGCAGTGCTAGAGATCTGCGGGAGGGCCCCTACGAGCAGTACTTC. Protein: CSARDLREGPYEQYF.

This clonotype was seen repeatedly, ten times or more. The chain has TRBV28 and TRBJ2-1, with unresolved D. Deletions cut 3 bases from V and 4 bases from J, with 13 bases between. Germline V gives CDR1 MDHEN, CDR2 SYDVKM. This CDR3 is 15 amino acids long. CDR3: CASSLPGAIYNEQFF. In DNA, the CDR3 is TGTGCCAGCAGTTTGCCAGGAGCCATTTACAATGAGCAGTTCTTC.

The sample holds a few counts of this clonotype. The chain joins TRBV24-1 to TRBJ2-6; TRBD1 matches 9 bases. Trimming cost V 4 bases and J 2 bases; bases outside gene matches: 2. Germline V lookup: CDR1 KGHDR, CDR2 SFDVKD. The CDR3 runs to 16 residues. DNA of the CDR3: TGTGCCACCAGTGACCGGGACAGGGCTGGGGCCAACGTCCTGACTTTC. This codes for CATSDRDRAGANVLTF.

This clonotype has a count of ten or more. The chain uses TRBV5-5 and TRBJ2-7, with a possible D match to TRBD1 (6 bases). Germline lookup yields CDR1 SGHKS and CDR2 YYEKEE (reference sequence). The CDR3 has 15 amino acids. V gave up 0 bases and J gave up 7 bases, with 17 bases separating them. The CDR3: CASSLASRGHREQYV. The CDR3 nucleotides are TGTGCCAGCAGCTTGGCCTCTCGGGGACATCGAGAGCAGTACGTC.

This clonotype was counted only a few times. V is TRBV29-1 and J is TRBJ2-7; 12 bases agree with TRBD2. The CDR3 contains 17 residues. The germline gives CDR1 SQVTM, CDR2 ANQGSEA. V lost 2 bases and J lost 1; bases outside the gene matches: 9. CDR3 protein: CSVERGILAGGSYEQYF. The CDR3 DNA sequence: TGCAGCGTTGAACGAGGGATACTAGCGGGAGGTTCCTACGAGCAGTACTTC.

The V gene is TRBV12-3 or TRBV12-4, the J gene TRBJ1-2; D not resolved. This CDR3 is 16 amino acids long. The V and J ends lost 5 bases and 5 bases respectively, with 21 bases between them. The CDR3 sequence is CASSPGGAGAPYGYTF. The DNA of the CDR3 is TGTGCCAGCAGTCCAGGCGGCGCGGGAGCGCCGTATGGCTACACCTTC.

This clonotype was detected many times. The rearrangement links TRBV29-1 to TRBJ2-7, with TRBD1 identical over 7 bases. Germline lookup yields CDR1 SQVTM and CDR2 ANQGSEA. J lost 2 bases, V lost 5 bases, and 9 bases had no gene match. CDR3 size: 14 residues. The CDR3 nucleotides read TGCAGCGTTTTTAGAACAGGGGAACCCTACGAGCAGTACTTC. Protein product: CSVFRTGEPYEQYF.

This clonotype showed up many times. The rearrangement uses TRBV25-1 and TRBJ2-2; D not certain. The V end lost 3 bases, the J end lost 3 bases, and 11 bases lay between the germline ends. CDR1 is MGHDK, CDR2 SYGVNS, per germline. The length of the CDR3 is 15 residues. As DNA, the CDR3 is TGTGCCAGCAGTGAGGTCTCCCGCGACACCGGGGAGCTGTTTTTT. The encoded protein is CASSEVSRDTGELFF.

In its sample, this clonotype was seen many times. J is TRBJ2-5 and V is TRBV6-2 or TRBV6-3; D is unresolved. V was clipped by 6 bases and J by 2 bases, with 10 bases between them. Looked up from germline, CDR1 is MNHEY and CDR2 is SVGEGT. This CDR3 spans 13 amino acids. The CDR3 is CASSRLGQETQYF. The CDR3 DNA follows: TGTGCCAGCAGCCGACTCGGTCAAGAGACCCAGTACTTC.

Ten or more counts support this clonotype. The chain couples TRBV5-1 to TRBJ2-5; 8 bases line up with TRBD1. This CDR3 comprises 14 residues. CDR1 and CDR2 (germline): SGHRS, YFSETQ. Unmatched junction bases numbered 4, after V lost 3 bases and J lost 3 bases. DNA for the CDR3: TGCGCCAGCAGCTCGACAGGGGAGGAAGAGACCCAGTACTTC. Translated, it gives CASSSTGEEETQYF.

This clonotype was seen at least ten times. This sequence joins TRBV13 and TRBJ2-3, with D tentatively TRBD2 (6 bases). The germline V and J ends were trimmed by 3 bases and 6 bases, with 10 bases remaining between them. This CDR3 is 13 amino acids long. Germline V CDR1 and CDR2: PRHDT, FYEKMQ (reference sequence). The CDR3 loop reads CASSFRRGDTQYF. In DNA, the CDR3 is TGTGCCAGCAGCTTCCGGAGGGGTGATACGCAGTATTTT.

The sample holds many counts of this clonotype. The chain uses TRBV9 and TRBJ2-1, with D perhaps TRBD1 (5 bases). This CDR3 contains 13 residues. Deletions cut 4 bases from V and 8 bases from J, with 13 bases between. Germline CDR1 and CDR2: SGDLS and YYNGEE. The CDR3 sequence is CASSRGTPYEQFF. As DNA, the CDR3 is TGTGCCAGCAGCAGGGGTACCCCCTATGAGCAGTTCTTC.

This clonotype came up many times. This rearrangement joins TRBV29-1 to TRBJ2-1, with 12 bases that match TRBD2. The V gene's germline CDR1 is SQVTM and CDR2 ANQGSEA. The junction had 6 bases not matched to a gene; V was cut back by 6 bases and J by 6 bases. This CDR3 is 14 amino acids long. The chain's CDR3 is CSVATSGSGNEQFF. The CDR3 coding sequence is TGCAGCGTGGCGACTAGCGGGAGCGGCAATGAGCAGTTCTTC.

This clonotype came up many times. The genes are TRBV27 and TRBJ1-1; D is ambiguous. In germline, CDR1 is MNHEY, CDR2 SMNVEV (reference sequence). CDR3 length: 15 residues. Trimming removed 4 bases at V and 10 bases at J, with 22 bases between. CDR3 sequence: CASSSLLAAPRGAFF. CDR3 nucleotide sequence: TGTGCCAGCAGTTCCCTCCTCGCTGCTCCCCGGGGAGCTTTCTTT.

V gene TRBV7-2 combines with J gene TRBJ2-3; TRBD1 matches at 7 bases. This CDR3 is built from 15 residues. Germline V gene data show CDR1 as SGHTA and CDR2 as FQGNSA. Losses at the gene ends were 5 bases for V and 0 bases for J; bases not matched to a gene: 5. CDR3 coding DNA: TGTGCCAGCAGCCCGGACAGGACCAGCACAGATACGCAGTATTTT. This codes for CASSPDRTSTDTQYF.

Many counts were recorded for this clonotype. The chain joins TRBV11-2 to TRBJ2-1; D may be TRBD1 or TRBD2 (6 bases each). V lost 0 bases, J lost 5 bases, and 8 bases lay in between. Germline V gene data show CDR1 as SGHAT and CDR2 as FQNNGV. The CDR3 contains 14 residues. The CDR3 bases are TGTGCCAGCAGCTTAGATCGGGGGCACAATGAGCAGTTCTTC. Its protein is CASSLDRGHNEQFF.

This clonotype has ten or more counts. The CDR3 region is CASSLSRGTGANVLTF. CDR3 nucleotides: TGTGCCAGCAGTTTATCCCGGGGAACCGGGGCCAACGTCCTGACTTTC. The rearrangement links TRBV12-3 or TRBV12-4 to TRBJ2-6; D may be TRBD2 (5 bases). V was cut by 2 bases and J by 4 bases, with 12 bases left in between. The CDR3 length is 16 residues.

The chain recombines TRBV29-1 with TRBJ2-7; 9 bases fit TRBD2. Germline trimming cut 6 bases from V and 6 bases from J; bases unmatched to any gene: 9. The germline V gene has CDR1 SQVTM and CDR2 ANQGSEA. CDR3 length: 13 residues. As DNA, the CDR3 is TGCAGCGTGCGACTAGCGGCAACCTCCGAGCAGTACTTC. Amino acids: CSVRLAATSEQYF.

The chain links TRBV14 to TRBJ2-1; TRBD2 agrees at 12 bases. Germline CDR1 is SGHDN and CDR2 is FVKESK. The CDR3 sequence is 16 residues long. J gave up 7 bases and V 3 bases, and 7 bases lay outside the gene matches. The DNA for the CDR3 is TGTGCCAGCAGCCAGCTTAAACTAGCGGGAGGTAATGAGCAGTTCTTC. Amino acids: CASSQLKLAGGNEQFF.

This chain connects TRBV4-1 to TRBJ2-7; 8 bases are shared with TRBD2. Germline loops: CDR1 MGHRA, CDR2 YSYEKL. This CDR3 region has 15 residues. V shed 3 bases, J shed 3 bases, and the junction held 7 bases outside the gene matches. Here the CDR3 reads CASSHSGSGVYEQYF. CDR3 nucleotide sequence: TGCGCCAGCAGCCATAGCGGTAGCGGGGTCTACGAGCAGTACTTC.

This clonotype has more than one count but fewer than ten. The chain carries TRBV7-3 and TRBJ2-2; D remains ambiguous. Germline values: CDR1 SGHTA, CDR2 FQGTGA. V was pared by 8 bases and J by 4 bases, with 8 bases between. This CDR3 has 12 residues. The CDR3 reads CASGQSTGELFF. For the CDR3, the DNA is TGTGCCAGCGGCCAGAGCACCGGGGAGCTGTTTTTT.

The J gene is TRBJ1-3, the V gene TRBV4-1; D perhaps matches TRBD1 (5 bases). Deletions cut 1 base from V and 2 bases from J, with 12 bases between. The germline V gene has CDR1 MGHRA and CDR2 YSYEKL. The CDR3 has 16 residues. In DNA, the CDR3 is TGCGCCAGCAGCCAAGTGTGGGGGATCCCTGGAAACACCATATATTTT. It codes for CASSQVWGIPGNTIYF.

The J gene is TRBJ2-5, the V gene TRBV20-1, with D possibly being TRBD1 (5 bases). The CDR3 is 10 amino acids. Deletions cut 0 bases from V and 10 bases from J, with 6 bases between. CDR1 is DFQATT and CDR2 is SNEGSKA in the germline V gene (reference sequence). CDR3 sequence reads: CSARDRGQYF. The CDR3, as DNA: TGCAGTGCTAGAGATAGGGGCCAGTACTTC.

The V gene is TRBV19, the J gene TRBJ1-5; D ambiguous. The CDR3 has 13 amino acids. The V gene lost 4 bases and the J gene lost 4 bases, with 8 bases spanning the gap. Germline V gives CDR1 LNHDA, CDR2 SQIVND (reference sequence). In DNA form, the CDR3 reads TGTGCCAGTAGTACAACTCGAAATCAGCCCCAGCATTTT. This codes for CASSTTRNQPQHF. The full variable domain, in which reference TRBV19 and TRBJ1-5 provide the parts outside the CDR3, is DGGITQSPKYLFRKEGQNVTLSCEQNLNHDAMYWYRQDPGQGLRLIYYSQIVNDFQKGDIAEGYSVSREKKESFPLTVTSAQKNPTAFYLCASSTTRNQPQHFGDGTRLSIL.